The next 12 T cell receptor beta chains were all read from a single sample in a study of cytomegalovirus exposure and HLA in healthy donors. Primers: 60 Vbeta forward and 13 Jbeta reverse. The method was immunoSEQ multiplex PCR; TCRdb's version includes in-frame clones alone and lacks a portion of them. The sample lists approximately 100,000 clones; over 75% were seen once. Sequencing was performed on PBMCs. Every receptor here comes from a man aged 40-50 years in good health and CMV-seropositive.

The CDR3 here is CASSWGSRATNEKLFF. The CDR3 region has the DNA TGTGCCAGTAGTTGGGGCAGCCGTGCAACTAATGAAAAACTGTTTTTT. The chain carries TRBV19 and TRBJ1-4; a weak D match, TRBD1 (5 bases). This CDR3 has 16 residues. Germline V gene data show CDR1 as LNHDA and CDR2 as SQIVND (reference sequence). V lost 5 bases and J 0 bases, leaving 13 bases between the germline ends.

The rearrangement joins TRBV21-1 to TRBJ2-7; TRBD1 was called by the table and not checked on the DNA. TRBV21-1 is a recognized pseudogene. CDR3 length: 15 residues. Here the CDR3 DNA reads TGTGCCAGCAGCTTCCGGGACAGGGACTCCTACGAGCAGTACTTC. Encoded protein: CASSFRDRDSYEQYF.

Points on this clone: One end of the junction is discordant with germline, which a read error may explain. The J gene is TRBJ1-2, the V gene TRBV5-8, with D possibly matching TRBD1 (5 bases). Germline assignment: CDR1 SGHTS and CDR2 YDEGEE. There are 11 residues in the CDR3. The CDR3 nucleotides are TGTGCCAGCATCTTGCGGACAGGCTACACCTTC. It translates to CASILRTGYTF.

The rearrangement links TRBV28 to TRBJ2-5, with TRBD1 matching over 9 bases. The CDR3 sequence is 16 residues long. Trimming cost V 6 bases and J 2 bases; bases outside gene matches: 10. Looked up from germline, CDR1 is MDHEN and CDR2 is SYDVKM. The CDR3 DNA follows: TGTGCCAGCAGCCTCCTCGGGGGACAGGGTCAAGAGACCCAGTACTTC. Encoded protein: CASSLLGGQGQETQYF. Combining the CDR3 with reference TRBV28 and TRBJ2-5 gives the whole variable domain DVKVTQSSRYLVKRTGEKVFLECVQDMDHENMFWYRQDPGLGLRLIYFSYDVKMKEKGDIPEGYSVSREKKERFSLILESASTNQTSMYLCASSLLGGQGQETQYFGPGTRLLVL.

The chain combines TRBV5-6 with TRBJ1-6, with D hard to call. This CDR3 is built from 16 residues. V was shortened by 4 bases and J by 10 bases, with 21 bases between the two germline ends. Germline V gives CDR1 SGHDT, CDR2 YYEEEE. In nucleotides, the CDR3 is TGTGCCAGCAGCCCCGATCGGAGACTTGGAGACTCACCCCTCCACTTT. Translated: CASSPDRRLGDSPLHF.

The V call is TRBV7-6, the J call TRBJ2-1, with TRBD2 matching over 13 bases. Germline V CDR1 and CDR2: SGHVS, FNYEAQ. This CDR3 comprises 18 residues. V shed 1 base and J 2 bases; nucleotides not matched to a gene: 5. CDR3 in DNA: TGTGCCAGCAGCTTAGAACTAGCGGGGGGGCTCGCCTACAATGAGCAGTTCTTC. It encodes CASSLELAGGLAYNEQFF.

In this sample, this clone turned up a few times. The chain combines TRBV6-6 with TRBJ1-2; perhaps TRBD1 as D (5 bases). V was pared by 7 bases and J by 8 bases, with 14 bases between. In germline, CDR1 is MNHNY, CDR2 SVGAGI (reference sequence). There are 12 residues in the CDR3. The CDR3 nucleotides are TGTGCCAGCACCCGCCAGGGTTACGGCTACACCTTC. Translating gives CASTRQGYGYTF.

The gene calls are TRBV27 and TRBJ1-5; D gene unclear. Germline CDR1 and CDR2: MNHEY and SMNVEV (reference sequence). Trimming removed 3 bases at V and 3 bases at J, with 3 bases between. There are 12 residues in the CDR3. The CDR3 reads CASSFLNQPQHF. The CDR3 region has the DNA TGTGCCAGCAGTTTCCTCAATCAGCCCCAGCATTTT.

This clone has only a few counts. The CDR3 region has the DNA TGTGCCAGCAGTGAACCCCCCCGGGACAGGGGAGAAGAGACCCAGTACTTC. Protein product: CASSEPPRDRGEETQYF. The chain employs TRBV6-1 and TRBJ2-5; the match to TRBD1 covers 10 bases. This CDR3 is built from 17 residues. Germline CDR1 and CDR2: MNHNS and SASEGT. V shed 2 bases and J 3 bases; nucleotides not matched to a gene: 9.

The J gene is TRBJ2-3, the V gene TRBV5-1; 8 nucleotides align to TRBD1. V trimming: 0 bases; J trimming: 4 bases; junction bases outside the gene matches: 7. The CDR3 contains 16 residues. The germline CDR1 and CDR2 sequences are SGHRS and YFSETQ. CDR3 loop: CASSLGQGMGSDTQYF. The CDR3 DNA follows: TGCGCCAGCAGCTTGGGACAGGGGATGGGCTCAGATACGCAGTATTTT.

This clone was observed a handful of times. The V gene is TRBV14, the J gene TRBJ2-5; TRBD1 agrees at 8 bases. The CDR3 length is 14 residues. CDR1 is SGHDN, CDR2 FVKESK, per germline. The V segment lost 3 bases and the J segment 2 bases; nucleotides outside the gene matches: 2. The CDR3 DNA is TGTGCCAGCAGCCAGAACAGGGGGCAAGAGACCCAGTACTTC. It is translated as CASSQNRGQETQYF.

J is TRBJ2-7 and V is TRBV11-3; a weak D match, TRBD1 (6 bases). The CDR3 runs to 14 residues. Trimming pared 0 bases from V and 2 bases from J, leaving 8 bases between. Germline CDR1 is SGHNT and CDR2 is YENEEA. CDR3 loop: CASSLETGTYEQYF. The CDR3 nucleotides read TGTGCCAGCAGCTTAGAAACAGGGACCTACGAGCAGTACTTC. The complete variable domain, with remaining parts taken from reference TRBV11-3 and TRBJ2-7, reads EAGVVQSPRYKIIEKKQPVAFWCNPISGHNTLYWYLQNLGQGPELLIRYENEEAVDDSQLPKDRFSAERLKGVDSTLKIQPAELGDSAVYLCASSLETGTYEQYFGPGTRLTVT.